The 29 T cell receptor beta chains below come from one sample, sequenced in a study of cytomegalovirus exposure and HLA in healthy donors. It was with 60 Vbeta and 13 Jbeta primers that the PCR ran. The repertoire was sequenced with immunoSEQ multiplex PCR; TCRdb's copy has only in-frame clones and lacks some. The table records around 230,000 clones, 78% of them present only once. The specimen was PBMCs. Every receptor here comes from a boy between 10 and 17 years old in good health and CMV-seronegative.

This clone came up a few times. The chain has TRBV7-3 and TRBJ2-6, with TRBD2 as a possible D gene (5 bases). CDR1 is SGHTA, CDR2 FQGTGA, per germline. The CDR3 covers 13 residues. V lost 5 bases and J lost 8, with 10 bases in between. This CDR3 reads CASSLGESNVLTF. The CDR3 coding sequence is TGTGCCAGCAGCCTCGGGGAATCCAACGTCCTGACTTTC.

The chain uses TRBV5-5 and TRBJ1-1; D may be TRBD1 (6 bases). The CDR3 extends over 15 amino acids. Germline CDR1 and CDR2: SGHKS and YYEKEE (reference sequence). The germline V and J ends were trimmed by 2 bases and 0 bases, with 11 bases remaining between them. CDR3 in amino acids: CASSFTGPMNTEAFF. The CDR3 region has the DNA TGTGCCAGCAGCTTTACAGGGCCTATGAACACTGAAGCTTTCTTT.

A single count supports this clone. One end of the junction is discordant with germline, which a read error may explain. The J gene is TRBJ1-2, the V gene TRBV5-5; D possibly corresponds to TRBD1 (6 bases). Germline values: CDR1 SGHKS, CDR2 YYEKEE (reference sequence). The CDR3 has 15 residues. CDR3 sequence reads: CTSSPVFRGDIGYTF. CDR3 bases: TGTACCAGCAGCCCCGTGTTCAGGGGCGACATCGGCTACACCTTC.

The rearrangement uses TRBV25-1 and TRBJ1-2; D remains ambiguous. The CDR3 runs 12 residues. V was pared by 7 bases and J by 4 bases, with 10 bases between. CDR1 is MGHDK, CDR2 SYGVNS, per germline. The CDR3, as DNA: TGTGCCAGCACCCAAGGGAGCTATGGCTACACCTTC. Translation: CASTQGSYGYTF.

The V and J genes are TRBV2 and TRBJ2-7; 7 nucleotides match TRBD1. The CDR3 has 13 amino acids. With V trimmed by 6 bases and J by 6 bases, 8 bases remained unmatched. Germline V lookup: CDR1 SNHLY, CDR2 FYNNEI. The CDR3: CASRDPQGSEQYF. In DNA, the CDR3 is TGTGCCAGCAGAGATCCACAGGGGAGCGAGCAGTACTTC.

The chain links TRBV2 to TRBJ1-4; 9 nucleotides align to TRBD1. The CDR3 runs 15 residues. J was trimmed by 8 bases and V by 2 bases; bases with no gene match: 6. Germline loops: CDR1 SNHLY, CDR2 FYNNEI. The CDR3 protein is CASSESDRGGEKLFF. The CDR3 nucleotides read TGTGCCAGCAGTGAATCGGACAGGGGCGGAGAAAAACTGTTTTTT.

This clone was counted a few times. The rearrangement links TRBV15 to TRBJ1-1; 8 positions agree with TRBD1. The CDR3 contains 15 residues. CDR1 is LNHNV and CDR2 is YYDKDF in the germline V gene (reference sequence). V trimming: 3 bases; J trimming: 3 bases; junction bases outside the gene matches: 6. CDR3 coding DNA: TGTGCCACCAGCAGTTTGCCGGGACAGGACACTGAAGCTTTCTTT. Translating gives CATSSLPGQDTEAFF.

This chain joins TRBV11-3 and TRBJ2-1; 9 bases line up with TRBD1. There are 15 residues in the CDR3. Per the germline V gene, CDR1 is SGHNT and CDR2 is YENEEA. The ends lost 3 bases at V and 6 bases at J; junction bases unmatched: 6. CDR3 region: CASSFGTGWGNEQFF. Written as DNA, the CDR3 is TGTGCCAGCAGCTTCGGGACAGGGTGGGGCAATGAGCAGTTCTTC.

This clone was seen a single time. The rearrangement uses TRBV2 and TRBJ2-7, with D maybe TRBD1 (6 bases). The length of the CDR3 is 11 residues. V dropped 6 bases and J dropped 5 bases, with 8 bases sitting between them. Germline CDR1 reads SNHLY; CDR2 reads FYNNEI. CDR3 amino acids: CASRAGDEQYF. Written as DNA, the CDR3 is TGTGCCAGCAGGGCAGGGGACGAGCAGTACTTC.

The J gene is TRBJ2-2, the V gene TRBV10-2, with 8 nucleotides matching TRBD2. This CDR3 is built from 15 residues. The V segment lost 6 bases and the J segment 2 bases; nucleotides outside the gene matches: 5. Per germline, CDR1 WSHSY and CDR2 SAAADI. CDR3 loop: CASRYSGTNTGELFF. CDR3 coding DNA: TGCGCCAGCAGATATAGCGGGACTAACACCGGGGAGCTGTTTTTT.

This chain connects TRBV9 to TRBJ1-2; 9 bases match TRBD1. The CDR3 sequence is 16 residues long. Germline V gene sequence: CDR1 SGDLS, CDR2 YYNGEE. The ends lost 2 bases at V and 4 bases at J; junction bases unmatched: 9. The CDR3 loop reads CASSVGPGQGFYGYTF. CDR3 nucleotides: TGTGCCAGCAGCGTGGGACCGGGACAGGGTTTCTATGGCTACACCTTC.

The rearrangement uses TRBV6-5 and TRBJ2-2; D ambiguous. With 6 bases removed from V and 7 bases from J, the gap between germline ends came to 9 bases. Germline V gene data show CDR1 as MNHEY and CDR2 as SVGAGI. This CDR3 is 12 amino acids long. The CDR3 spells CASSVYGGELFF. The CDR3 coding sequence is TGTGCCAGCAGCGTGTACGGCGGGGAGCTGTTTTTT.

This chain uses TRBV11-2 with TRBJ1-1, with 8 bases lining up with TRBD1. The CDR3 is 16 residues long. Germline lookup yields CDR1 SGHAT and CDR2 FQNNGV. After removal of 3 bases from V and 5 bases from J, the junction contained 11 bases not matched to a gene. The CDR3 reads CASSLARGPRGTEAFF. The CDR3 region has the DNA TGTGCCAGCAGCTTGGCCAGGGGGCCCCGGGGGACTGAAGCTTTCTTT.

CDR3 sequence: CASSLAGTDTQYF. The CDR3 DNA sequence: TGTGCCAGCAGCTTGGCGGGCACAGATACGCAGTATTTT. The rearrangement links TRBV5-6 to TRBJ2-3, with no clear D. Germline CDR1 and CDR2: SGHDT and YYEEEE. This CDR3 region has 13 residues. Trimming took off 0 bases at V and 1 base at J, with 3 bases between the two ends.

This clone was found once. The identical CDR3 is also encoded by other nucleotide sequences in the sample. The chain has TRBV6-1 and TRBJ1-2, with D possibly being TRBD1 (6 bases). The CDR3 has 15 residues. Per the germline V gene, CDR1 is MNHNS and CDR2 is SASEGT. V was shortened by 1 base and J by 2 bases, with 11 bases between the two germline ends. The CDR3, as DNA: TGTGCCAGCAGTGAAGTATTTACAGGGAACTATGGCTACACCTTC. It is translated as CASSEVFTGNYGYTF.

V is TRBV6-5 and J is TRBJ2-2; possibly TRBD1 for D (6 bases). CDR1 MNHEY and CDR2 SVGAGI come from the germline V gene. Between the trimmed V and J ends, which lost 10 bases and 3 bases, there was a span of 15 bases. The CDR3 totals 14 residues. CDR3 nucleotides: TGTGCCACCCACACAGGGTTGTACACCGGGGAGCTGTTTTTT. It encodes CATHTGLYTGELFF.

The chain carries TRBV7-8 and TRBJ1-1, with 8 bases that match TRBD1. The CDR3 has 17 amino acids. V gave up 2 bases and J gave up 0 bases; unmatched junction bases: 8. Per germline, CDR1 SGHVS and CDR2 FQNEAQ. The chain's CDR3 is CASSLNRAGGLNTEAFF. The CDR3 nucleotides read TGTGCCAGCAGCTTAAACAGGGCAGGGGGCCTGAACACTGAAGCTTTCTTT. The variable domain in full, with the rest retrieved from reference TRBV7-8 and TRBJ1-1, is GAGVSQSPRYKVAKRGQDVALRCDPISGHVSLFWYQQALGQGPEFLTYFQNEAQLDKSGLPSDRFFAERPEGSVSTLKIQRTQQEDSAVYLCASSLNRAGGLNTEAFFGQGTRLTVV.

The CDR3 coding sequence is TGTGCCAGCAGCTTGGGGCAAGGTGGGCGGGGGAGACGAGTGTCGTACTTC. It is translated as CASSLGQGGRGRRVSYF. The rearrangement uses TRBV5-6 and TRBJ2-7; TRBD2 agrees at 7 bases. The germline V gene has CDR1 SGHDT and CDR2 YYEEEE. Trimming removed 0 bases from V and 12 bases from J; junction bases left unmatched: 21. The CDR3 spans 17 residues.

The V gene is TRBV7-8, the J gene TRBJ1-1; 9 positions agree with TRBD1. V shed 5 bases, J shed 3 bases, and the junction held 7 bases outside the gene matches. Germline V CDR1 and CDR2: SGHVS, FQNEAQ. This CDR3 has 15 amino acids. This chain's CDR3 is CASSRRDRVYTEAFF. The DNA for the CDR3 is TGTGCCAGCAGCCGCCGGGACAGGGTTTACACTGAAGCTTTCTTT.

CDR3 protein: CAGRYSYEQYF. CDR3 nucleotide sequence: TGTGCCGGGAGGTATTCCTACGAGCAGTACTTC. V and J are TRBV2 and TRBJ2-7, with a possible D match to TRBD2 (6 bases). Per the germline V gene, CDR1 is SNHLY and CDR2 is FYNNEI. The CDR3 loop spans 11 amino acids. V lost 11 bases to trimming and J lost 1 base, with 9 bases between them.

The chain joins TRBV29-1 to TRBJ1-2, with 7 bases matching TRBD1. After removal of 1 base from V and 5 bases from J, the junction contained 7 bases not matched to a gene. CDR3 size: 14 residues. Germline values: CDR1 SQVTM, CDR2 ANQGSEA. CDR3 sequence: CSVEGQGDLYGYTF. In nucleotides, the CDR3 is TGCAGCGTTGAAGGACAGGGTGATTTGTATGGCTACACCTTC.

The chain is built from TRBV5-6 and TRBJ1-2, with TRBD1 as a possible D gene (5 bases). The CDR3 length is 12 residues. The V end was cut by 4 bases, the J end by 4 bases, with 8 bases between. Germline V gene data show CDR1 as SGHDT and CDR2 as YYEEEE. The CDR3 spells CASSADSYGYTF. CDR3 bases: TGTGCCAGCAGCGCAGACAGCTATGGCTACACCTTC.

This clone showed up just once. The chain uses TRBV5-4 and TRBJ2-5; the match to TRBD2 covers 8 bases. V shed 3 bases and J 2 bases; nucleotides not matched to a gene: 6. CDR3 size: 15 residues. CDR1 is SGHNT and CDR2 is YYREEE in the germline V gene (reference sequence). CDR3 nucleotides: TGTGCCAGCAGCTACGGGACTAGGATTCAAGAGACCCAGTACTTC. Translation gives CASSYGTRIQETQYF. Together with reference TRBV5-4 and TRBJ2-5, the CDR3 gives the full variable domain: ETGVTQSPTHLIKTRGQQVTLRCSSQSGHNTVSWYQQALGQGPQFIFQYYREEENGRGNFPPRFSGLQFPNYSSELNVNALELDDSALYLCASSYGTRIQETQYFGPGTRLLVL.

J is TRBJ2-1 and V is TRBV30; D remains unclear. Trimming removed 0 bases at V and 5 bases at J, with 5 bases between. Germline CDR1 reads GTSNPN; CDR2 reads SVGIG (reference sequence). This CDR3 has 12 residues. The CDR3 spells CAWSVLNNEQFF. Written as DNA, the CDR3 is TGTGCCTGGAGTGTACTAAACAATGAGCAGTTCTTC.

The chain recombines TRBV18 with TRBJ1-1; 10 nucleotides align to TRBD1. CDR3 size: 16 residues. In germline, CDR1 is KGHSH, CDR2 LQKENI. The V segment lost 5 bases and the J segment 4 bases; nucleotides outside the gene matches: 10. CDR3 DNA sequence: TGTGCCAGCTCAGCAATGACAGGGGGCAGCGGCACTGAAGCTTTCTTT. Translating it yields CASSAMTGGSGTEAFF.

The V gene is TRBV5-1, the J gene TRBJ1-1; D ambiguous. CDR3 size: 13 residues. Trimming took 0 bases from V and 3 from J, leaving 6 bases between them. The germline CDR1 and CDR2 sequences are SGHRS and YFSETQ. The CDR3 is CASSLDGYTEAFF. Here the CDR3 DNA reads TGCGCCAGCAGCTTGGACGGGTACACTGAAGCTTTCTTT.

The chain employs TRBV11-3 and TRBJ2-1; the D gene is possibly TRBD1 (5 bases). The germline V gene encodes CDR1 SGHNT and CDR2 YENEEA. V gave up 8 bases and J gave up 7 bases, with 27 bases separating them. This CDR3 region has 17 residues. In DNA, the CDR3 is TGTGCCAGCCCAACTCCAAGAAAGGGGCGCCCGGGTAATGAGCAGTTCTTC. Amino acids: CASPTPRKGRPGNEQFF.

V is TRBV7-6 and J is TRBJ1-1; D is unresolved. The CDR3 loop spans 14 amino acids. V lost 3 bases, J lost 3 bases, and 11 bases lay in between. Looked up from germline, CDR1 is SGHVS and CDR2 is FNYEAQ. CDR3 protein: CASSFWERDTEAFF. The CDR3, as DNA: TGTGCCAGCAGCTTCTGGGAGAGGGACACTGAAGCTTTCTTT.

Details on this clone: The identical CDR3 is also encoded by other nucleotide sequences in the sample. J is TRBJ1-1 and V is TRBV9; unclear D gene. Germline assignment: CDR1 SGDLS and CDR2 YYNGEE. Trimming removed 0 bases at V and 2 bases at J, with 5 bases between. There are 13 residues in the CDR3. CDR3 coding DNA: TGTGCCAGCAGCGTAGCAGTTAACACTGAAGCTTTCTTT. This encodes CASSVAVNTEAFF.